The sequence of this T cell receptor (beta chain) was determined in a study of CXCR3-negative and CXCR3-positive naive CD8 T cells. Study observations and caveats: From TRB CDR3 properties, TCR strength was inferred; surface CD5 did not differ between naive subsets. Relative to memory CD8+ cells, whose diversity was much lower, both naive subsets had comparably high diversity.

With respect to this clonotype: Its antigen remains unidentified.

5' RACE with UMI labels generated the TRB cDNA libraries. TCRdb processed the 5' RACE reads again and assigns one entry to each CDR3 protein, with no DNA. In all, the sample yields 100,000 to 150,000 distinct CDR3 sequences. Sequencing was performed on naive CXCR3- CD8+ T cells from blood. Subset meaning: CD45RO-CCR7+CD27+CD95- naive CD8+ T cells lacking CXCR3 (TNR3-). The origin of this receptor is a human donor in good health. Some clones in this sample may be carry-over from other donors' samples.

The CDR3 loop is CASSPPGNYEQYF. V is TRBV18 and J is TRBJ2-7. The CDR3 is 13 amino acids. CDR1 is KGHSH and CDR2 is LQKENI in the germline V gene.